A single sample gave rise to the 24 T cell receptor beta chains below, sequenced in a study of blood T cells in healthy people across ages. With a J-beta primer mix and a sample-barcoded 5' primer, a second PCR ran roughly 6 to 11 cycles. MiXCR, run by TCRdb on the 5' RACE reads, gives a single entry per CDR3 protein. The table includes under 2 million distinct CDR3 sequences, 30% to 40% detected once. Sequencing input: blood. The source of these receptors is a woman aged 30 to 39 in good health.

The chain recombines TRBV5-1 with TRBJ2-3; the D gene is possibly TRBD2 (7 bases). The germline V gene encodes CDR1 SGHRS and CDR2 YFSETQ. CDR3 size: 16 residues. The V end lost 0 bases, the J end lost 1 base, and 12 bases lay between the germline ends. CDR3 residues: CASSLVRGRGTDTQYF. CDR3 DNA sequence: TGCGCCAGCAGCTTGGTGCGGGGGCGCGGCACAGATACGCAGTATTTT. The variable domain in full, with the rest retrieved from reference TRBV5-1 and TRBJ2-3, is KAGVTQTPRYLIKTRGQQVTLSCSPISGHRSVSWYQQTPGQGLQFLFEYFSETQRNKGNFPGRFSGRQFSNSRSEMNVSTLELGDSALYLCASSLVRGRGTDTQYFGPGTRLTVL.

This clonotype occurred a few times. In DNA, the CDR3 is TGCAGTGCACCTCGACAGGGGTCTGAGGACTATGGCTACACCTTC. Amino acids: CSAPRQGSEDYGYTF. V gene TRBV20-1 combines with J gene TRBJ1-2; the match to TRBD1 covers 8 bases. V was pared by 6 bases and J by 3 bases, with 12 bases of the junction left unmatched. The CDR3 has 15 amino acids. Germline CDR1 and CDR2: DFQATT and SNEGSKA (reference sequence).

The chain recombines TRBV7-9 with TRBJ2-7, with TRBD2 identical over 12 bases. V gave up 5 bases and J gave up 1 base; unmatched junction bases: 6. The germline V gene has CDR1 SEHNR and CDR2 FQNEAQ (reference sequence). The CDR3 is 16 residues long. This CDR3 reads CASSIILAGGSYEQYF. In nucleotides, the CDR3 is TGTGCCAGCAGCATTATACTAGCGGGAGGTTCCTACGAGCAGTACTTC.

This clonotype was counted ten times or more. This chain connects TRBV29-1 to TRBJ2-3; either TRBD1 or TRBD2 may supply D (5 bases each). The CDR3 length is 14 residues. Germline CDR1 SQVTM, CDR2 ANQGSEA. V lost 1 base and J 4 bases, leaving 12 bases between the germline ends. The CDR3 spells CSVEGGFVADTQYF. DNA of the CDR3: TGCAGCGTTGAAGGGGGGTTCGTTGCAGATACGCAGTATTTT.

This clonotype has a count of ten or more. The chain is built from TRBV12-3 or TRBV12-4 and TRBJ1-2; TRBD1 is a possible D gene (5 bases). Deletions cut 4 bases from V and 0 bases from J, with 6 bases between. The CDR3 length is 13 residues. The CDR3 protein is CASSWDSNYGYTF. CDR3 DNA: TGTGCCAGCAGTTGGGACTCTAACTATGGCTACACCTTC.

The V call is TRBV7-3, the J call TRBJ2-1; 9 nucleotides match TRBD1. V was pared by 5 bases and J by 9 bases, with 17 bases of the junction left unmatched. There are 17 residues in the CDR3. Germline-derived CDR1 and CDR2 are SGHTA and FQGTGA. Written as DNA, the CDR3 is TGTGCCAGCAGCCCTTCCTCGCCGGGACAGGGTCCGGGTGAGCAGTTCTTC. It codes for CASSPSSPGQGPGEQFF. Variable domain in full (rest from reference TRBV7-3 and TRBJ2-1): GAGVSQTPSNKVTEKGKYVELRCDPISGHTALYWYRQSLGQGPEFLIYFQGTGAADDSGLPNDRFFAVRPEGSVSTLKIQRTERGDSAVYLCASSPSSPGQGPGEQFFGPGTRLTVL.

As regards this clonotype: One end of the junction varies from germline; a read error may be responsible. This chain uses TRBV11-2 with TRBJ2-5, with 11 nucleotides matching TRBD2. CDR3 size: 16 residues. CDR1 is SGHAT, CDR2 FQNNGV, per germline. The CDR3 DNA is TGTGCCAGCAGCTCTGGACTAGCGGGCCCCGCGGGGACCCGGTACTTC. As protein: CASSSGLAGPAGTRYF.

The J gene is TRBJ1-2, the V gene TRBV5-1; 7 nucleotides align to TRBD1. The CDR3 is made up of 15 amino acids. V was pared by 0 bases and J by 5 bases, with 7 bases of the junction left unmatched. The germline V gene has CDR1 SGHRS and CDR2 YFSETQ. This CDR3 reads CASSLAKGAGYGYTF. The CDR3 DNA is TGCGCCAGCAGCTTGGCCAAGGGGGCAGGGTATGGCTACACCTTC.

Turning to this clonotype: A junction boundary mismatches the germline segment, possibly from a read error. The gene calls are TRBV20-1 and TRBJ2-7; 8 nucleotides agree with TRBD2. The CDR3 covers 15 residues. From germline, CDR1 is DFQATT and CDR2 SNEGSKA (reference sequence). CDR3: CSARGGTSGIYEQYF. The CDR3 nucleotides are TGCAGTGCCAGAGGGGGTACTAGCGGAATCTACGAGCAGTACTTC.

This clonotype was recorded many times. This chain links TRBV10-3 with TRBJ2-7; a possible D gene is TRBD1 (5 bases). This CDR3 spans 15 amino acids. CDR1 is ENHRY, CDR2 SYGVKD, per germline. V was clipped by 2 bases and J by 6 bases, with 17 bases between them. In DNA form, the CDR3 reads TGTGCCATCAGTGAGATAGCTCCCGAAACAGGCGAGCAGTACTTC. Translated: CAISEIAPETGEQYF.

This chain links TRBV9 with TRBJ2-7; 10 bases match TRBD2. The CDR3 extends over 17 amino acids. V shed 4 bases, J shed 0 bases, and the junction held 10 bases outside the gene matches. The germline V gene has CDR1 SGDLS and CDR2 YYNGEE. CDR3 amino acids: CASSPFSGGTFSYEQYF. CDR3 nucleotides: TGTGCCAGCAGCCCCTTTAGCGGGGGGACCTTCTCCTACGAGCAGTACTTC. Filled out from reference TRBV9 and TRBJ2-7, the complete variable domain reads DSGVTQTPKHLITATGQRVTLRCSPRSGDLSVYWYQQSLDQGLQFLIQYYNGEERAKGNILERFSAQQFPDLHSELNLSSLELGDSALYFCASSPFSGGTFSYEQYFGPGTRLTVT.

This chain connects TRBV6-5 to TRBJ2-7, with TRBD1 matching 8 bases. Trimming cost V 6 bases and J 6 bases; bases outside gene matches: 7. The CDR3 totals 13 residues. Germline V gene lookup returns CDR1 MNHEY and CDR2 SVGAGI. The CDR3 coding sequence is TGTGCCAGCAGAAGGACAGGGAAGGGCGAGCAGTACTTC. Protein product: CASRRTGKGEQYF.

The chain uses TRBV15 and TRBJ2-1; D call uncertain. The ends were cut back, 0 bases at V and 7 bases at J, with 7 bases in the middle. CDR1 and CDR2 (germline): LNHNV, YYDKDF (reference sequence). This CDR3 comprises 13 residues. The CDR3 coding sequence is TGTGCCACCAGCAGAGAATTCGGGAATGAGCAGTTCTTC. Translation: CATSREFGNEQFF.

This clonotype came up a few times. This chain connects TRBV7-2 to TRBJ2-1; D gene unclear. The CDR3 totals 13 residues. V lost 1 base and J 10 bases, leaving 11 bases between the germline ends. Germline values: CDR1 SGHTA, CDR2 FQGNSA. The CDR3 loop is CASSLGVQYEQFF. CDR3 DNA: TGTGCCAGCAGCTTAGGAGTACAATACGAGCAGTTCTTC.

V is TRBV28 and J is TRBJ2-3; D uncertain. Germline V gives CDR1 MDHEN, CDR2 SYDVKM. Trimming cost V 2 bases and J 8 bases, with 8 bases left between them. The CDR3 extends over 12 amino acids. The DNA of the CDR3 is TGTGCCAGCAGTTTAAGGAGTAGTACGCAGTATTTT. Translation: CASSLRSSTQYF.

This clonotype was counted at least ten times. The J gene is TRBJ2-5, the V gene TRBV7-3, with D unresolved. Germline values: CDR1 SGHTA, CDR2 FQGTGA. Trimming stripped 1 base from V and 2 bases from J, with 5 bases between. The CDR3 sequence is 13 residues long. In DNA, the CDR3 is TGTGCCAGCAGCTTAAACCGACAAGAGACCCAGTACTTC. Protein product: CASSLNRQETQYF.

This chain links TRBV18 with TRBJ2-4; D unclear. The germline CDR1 and CDR2 sequences are KGHSH and LQKENI. With 8 bases removed from V and 0 bases from J, the gap between germline ends came to 8 bases. This CDR3 has 13 residues. The CDR3 bases are TGTGCCAGCCGCAGTCTAGCCAAAAACATTCAGTACTTC. Its protein product is CASRSLAKNIQYF.

This clonotype was observed many times. The V call is TRBV12-3 or TRBV12-4, the J call TRBJ2-1; 12 bases are shared with TRBD2. Unmatched junction bases numbered 2, after V lost 6 bases and J lost 5 bases. The CDR3 extends over 14 amino acids. CDR3 sequence: CASSLAGGHNEQFF. The CDR3 region has the DNA TGTGCCAGCAGCCTAGCGGGGGGGCACAATGAGCAGTTCTTC.

This clonotype was observed once. A clone one base away is much larger, so this may be a read error. The chain uses TRBV2 and TRBJ2-3; 16 nucleotides agree with TRBD2. V gave up 6 bases and J gave up 4 bases; unmatched junction bases: 4. Germline loops: CDR1 SNHLY, CDR2 FYNNEI. This CDR3 region has 16 residues. CDR3: CASSGTSGGEADTQYF. Here the CDR3 DNA reads TGTGCCAGCAGCGGGACTAGCGGGGGGGAGGCAGATACGCAGTATTTT. Full variable domain (missing parts from reference TRBV2 and TRBJ2-3): EPEVTQTPSHQVTQMGQEVILRCVPISNHLYFYWYRQILGQKVEFLVSFYNNEISEKSEIFDDQFSVERPDGSNFTLKIRSTKLEDSAMYFCASSGTSGGEADTQYFGPGTRLTVL.

This chain joins TRBV20-1 and TRBJ2-1; D uncertain. Trimming left V 5 bases short and J 1 base short, with 12 bases between. CDR1 is DFQATT and CDR2 is SNEGSKA in the germline V gene (reference sequence). The CDR3 is made up of 14 amino acids. The CDR3 DNA follows: TGCAGTGCTGGGCCCGGGCCTTCCTACAATGAGCAGTTCTTC. It codes for CSAGPGPSYNEQFF.

At least ten counts were recorded for this clonotype. The chain combines TRBV3-1 with TRBJ1-5; 7 bases align to TRBD1. The CDR3 runs 16 residues. The V and J ends lost 0 bases and 11 bases, in that order; junction bases with no gene match: 13. Germline V CDR1 and CDR2: LGHDT, YNNKEL (reference sequence). CDR3 DNA: TGTGCCAGCAGCCAAGATAAAGGGGGCGGGCCTGTGGCCCAGCATTTT. Amino acid sequence: CASSQDKGGGPVAQHF.

Only a few counts were recorded for this clonotype. The chain employs TRBV11-2 and TRBJ2-5; D unclear. The germline V gene has CDR1 SGHAT and CDR2 FQNNGV. The germline V and J ends were trimmed by 1 base and 0 bases, with 12 bases remaining between them. The CDR3 is made up of 16 amino acids. The CDR3 is CASSLVATMYQETQYF. The CDR3 DNA follows: TGTGCCAGCAGCTTAGTCGCAACCATGTACCAAGAGACCCAGTACTTC.

The rearrangement uses TRBV3-1 and TRBJ2-7; 8 positions agree with TRBD2. V lost 1 base, J lost 4 bases, and 6 bases stayed unmatched. The germline gives CDR1 LGHDT, CDR2 YNNKEL (reference sequence). The CDR3 spans 15 residues. The CDR3 is CASSQAGGPRYEQYF. The CDR3 DNA sequence: TGTGCCAGCAGCCAAGCGGGAGGGCCACGGTACGAGCAGTACTTC.

This clonotype has only a few counts. CDR3 sequence: CASSLQLSGSGEQYF. DNA of the CDR3: TGTGCCAGCTCACTACAACTTAGCGGGAGTGGCGAGCAGTACTTC. The chain joins TRBV18 to TRBJ2-7; 9 bases match TRBD2. Germline V lookup: CDR1 KGHSH, CDR2 LQKENI. The V gene end was trimmed by 4 bases and the J gene end by 6 bases; junction bases not matched to a gene: 10. This CDR3 is 15 amino acids long.